The 18 T cell receptor beta chains listed next were all sequenced from one sample in a study of cytomegalovirus exposure and HLA in healthy donors. Primers for the PCR totalled 60 Vbeta and 13 Jbeta. Libraries were prepared by immunoSEQ multiplex PCR; TCRdb keeps only in-frame clonotypes and omits some of them. The table records 150,000 to 180,000 clones, roughly 72% of them present only once. Sequences were obtained from PBMCs. The receptors derive from a man aged 30-40 years in good health and CMV-seronegative.

The chain joins TRBV28 to TRBJ2-7; 8 positions match TRBD2. Germline loops: CDR1 MDHEN, CDR2 SYDVKM. V lost 5 bases to trimming and J lost 2 bases; unmatched junction nucleotides: 2. The CDR3 spans 13 residues. For the CDR3, the DNA is TGTGCCAGCAGTCGGGGGGGCCCCTACGAGCAGTACTTC. Translated: CASSRGGPYEQYF.

V is TRBV11-2 and J is TRBJ2-1; D possibly corresponds to TRBD1 (6 bases). The germline V gene encodes CDR1 SGHAT and CDR2 FQNNGV. Between the trimmed V and J ends, which lost 5 bases and 10 bases, there was a span of 12 bases. This CDR3 comprises 12 residues. In DNA, the CDR3 is TGTGCCAGCAGCCGCTGGGGGCGGGAGCAGTTCTTC. This codes for CASSRWGREQFF. The full variable domain, its missing parts supplied by reference TRBV11-2 and TRBJ2-1, is EAGVAQSPRYKIIEKRQSVAFWCNPISGHATLYWYQQILGQGPKLLIQFQNNGVVDDSQLPKDRFSAERLKGVDSTLKIQPAKLEDSAVYLCASSRWGREQFFGPGTRLTVL.

The chain carries TRBV7-2 and TRBJ1-3; D gene uncertain. The CDR3 sequence is 14 residues long. V lost 5 bases to trimming and J lost 0 bases, with 8 bases between them. Germline V gene lookup returns CDR1 SGHTA and CDR2 FQGNSA. The CDR3 is CASSLQVSGNTIYF. CDR3 bases: TGTGCCAGCAGCCTCCAGGTCTCTGGAAACACCATATATTTT. The full variable domain, with the rest looked up from reference TRBV7-2 and TRBJ1-3, is GAGVSQSPSNKVTEKGKDVELRCDPISGHTALYWYRQSLGQGLEFLIYFQGNSAPDKSGLPSDRFSAERTGGSVSTLTIQRTQQEDSAVYLCASSLQVSGNTIYFGEGSWLTVV.

J is TRBJ1-3 and V is TRBV2; D is undetermined. Germline CDR1 and CDR2: SNHLY and FYNNEI. Deletions cut 3 bases from V and 0 bases from J, with 9 bases between. The CDR3 has 15 amino acids. The CDR3 sequence is CASSDLSSSGNTIYF. The CDR3 nucleotides are TGTGCCAGCAGTGACCTCAGTTCCTCTGGAAACACCATATATTTT.

This chain links TRBV27 with TRBJ2-5; TRBD1 is a possible D gene (6 bases). Trimming removed 2 bases at V and 13 bases at J, with 14 bases between. The CDR3 spans 12 residues. Per the germline V gene, CDR1 is MNHEY and CDR2 is SMNVEV (reference sequence). The CDR3 loop reads CASSLGTTQRYF. CDR3 DNA sequence: TGTGCCAGCAGTTTAGGGACAACGCAGCGGTACTTC.

The chain employs TRBV2 and TRBJ2-5; tentatively, D is TRBD2 (6 bases). This CDR3 has 15 residues. In germline, CDR1 is SNHLY, CDR2 FYNNEI. The V gene lost 1 base and the J gene lost 5 bases, with 14 bases spanning the gap. CDR3 sequence reads: CASSEGLRGGETQYF. The CDR3 DNA sequence: TGTGCCAGCAGTGAAGGGTTGCGGGGTGGTGAGACCCAGTACTTC.

The rearrangement joins TRBV2 to TRBJ2-3; the match to TRBD2 covers 14 bases. The CDR3 contains 20 residues. CDR1 and CDR2 from the germline V gene are SNHLY and FYNNEI. Trimming cost V 6 bases and J 4 bases; bases outside gene matches: 18. CDR3 loop: CASRGVMTSGGAGGPDTQYF. The CDR3 bases are TGTGCCAGCAGGGGAGTGATGACTAGCGGGGGGGCGGGGGGCCCAGATACGCAGTATTTT.

This clone has a handful of counts. The chain recombines TRBV2 with TRBJ2-3, with 7 bases identical to TRBD2. Germline CDR1 and CDR2: SNHLY and FYNNEI. The CDR3 consists of 15 residues. V shed 6 bases and J 0 bases; nucleotides not matched to a gene: 6. The DNA for the CDR3 is TGTGCCAGCAGGCCCGGGGGGTTTAGCACAGATACGCAGTATTTT. Its translation is CASRPGGFSTDTQYF.

This rearrangement joins TRBV5-1 to TRBJ2-1, with 9 bases identical to TRBD2. This CDR3 is built from 16 residues. Germline-derived CDR1 and CDR2 are SGHRS and YFSETQ. V was clipped by 2 bases and J by 9 bases; unmatched bases: 12. The CDR3 nucleotides are TGCGCCAGCAGCTTAGGTTATAGCGGGGGAATTAGTGAGCAGTTCTTC. This codes for CASSLGYSGGISEQFF.

This chain uses TRBV25-1 with TRBJ1-4; 9 positions agree with TRBD1. V was pared by 3 bases and J by 5 bases, with 4 bases of the junction left unmatched. The CDR3 covers 15 residues. CDR1 and CDR2 from the germline V gene are MGHDK and SYGVNS. CDR3 amino acids: CASSDSGTGNEKLFF. In DNA form, the CDR3 reads TGTGCCAGCAGTGATTCCGGGACAGGGAATGAAAAACTGTTTTTT.

The gene calls are TRBV10-3 and TRBJ2-7, with 9 bases aligning to TRBD1. This CDR3 spans 15 amino acids. Looked up from germline, CDR1 is ENHRY and CDR2 is SYGVKD. Losses at the gene ends were 6 bases for V and 2 bases for J; bases not matched to a gene: 8. This CDR3 is CAIRGQGTRTYEQYF. The CDR3, as DNA: TGTGCCATCAGAGGACAGGGGACGAGGACCTACGAGCAGTACTTC.

The chain has TRBV19 and TRBJ1-5; 8 nucleotides line up with TRBD1. CDR1 is LNHDA and CDR2 is SQIVND in the germline V gene (reference sequence). The CDR3 loop spans 15 amino acids. The V gene end was trimmed by 6 bases and the J gene end by 2 bases; junction bases not matched to a gene: 6. CDR3 amino acids: CASRAGGMGNQPQHF. CDR3 coding DNA: TGTGCCAGTAGGGCAGGGGGCATGGGCAATCAGCCCCAGCATTTT.

This chain joins TRBV5-6 and TRBJ1-1; 7 nucleotides align to TRBD1. Germline V lookup: CDR1 SGHDT, CDR2 YYEEEE. The CDR3 is made up of 17 amino acids. Unmatched junction bases numbered 13, after V lost 4 bases and J lost 1 base. The CDR3 loop reads CASSPDPSRGRNTEAFF. The CDR3 DNA sequence: TGTGCCAGCAGCCCGGACCCGAGTAGGGGGCGGAACACTGAAGCTTTCTTT. Combining the CDR3 with reference TRBV5-6 and TRBJ1-1 gives the whole variable domain DAGVTQSPTHLIKTRGQQVTLRCSPKSGHDTVSWYQQALGQGPQFIFQYYEEEERQRGNFPDRFSGHQFPNYSSELNVNALLLGDSALYLCASSPDPSRGRNTEAFFGQGTRLTVV.

This sequence joins TRBV2 and TRBJ1-1, with 7 bases fitting TRBD1. CDR3 length: 13 amino acids. V shed 8 bases and J 2 bases; nucleotides not matched to a gene: 5. Germline V gene sequence: CDR1 SNHLY, CDR2 FYNNEI. DNA for the CDR3: TGTGCCAGCTTCCGGGACAGAAACACTGAAGCTTTCTTT. Its protein product is CASFRDRNTEAFF.

Turning to this clone: Germline and junction disagree at one end, which may indicate a read error. The V gene is TRBV2, the J gene TRBJ1-2, with a tentative D call TRBD1 (5 bases). Germline V lookup: CDR1 SNHLY, CDR2 FYNNEI. The CDR3 covers 15 residues. CDR3 sequence reads: CASSESPGTNYGYPF. DNA of the CDR3: TGTGCCAGCAGTGAATCCCCAGGGACTAACTATGGCTACCCCTTC.

V gene TRBV5-6 combines with J gene TRBJ2-1; TRBD2 matches at 7 bases. CDR1 is SGHDT and CDR2 is YYEEEE in the germline V gene. The CDR3 sequence is 16 residues long. Trimming took 0 bases from V and 3 from J; bases not matched to a gene: 6. CDR3 loop: CASSLVETGGYNEQFF. The CDR3 DNA sequence: TGTGCCAGCAGCTTGGTAGAGACGGGGGGCTACAATGAGCAGTTCTTC.

The CDR3 region has the DNA TGTGCCAGTTCACAGGGGGCCCAAGAGACCCAGTACTTC. Translation gives CASSQGAQETQYF. The rearrangement uses TRBV19 and TRBJ2-5; 9 positions agree with TRBD1. Trimming at V came to 8 bases and at J to 1 base, leaving 2 bases not matched to a gene. The CDR3 runs to 13 residues. Germline V gene lookup returns CDR1 LNHDA and CDR2 SQIVND (reference sequence).

This clone has a handful of counts. The chain carries TRBV28 and TRBJ2-7; the D gene is possibly TRBD1 (6 bases). The germline V gene has CDR1 MDHEN and CDR2 SYDVKM. Trimming removed 2 bases from V and 6 bases from J, with 23 bases in between. The CDR3 contains 17 residues. Here the CDR3 DNA reads TGTGCCAGCAGTTTAAGGTCGCGGGCAGGGGATAGGTTCGAGCAGTACTTC. Its protein product is CASSLRSRAGDRFEQYF.